A single T cell receptor beta chain is shown here with its context. What it binds is unknown. Losses at the gene ends were 1 base for V and 13 bases for J; bases not matched to a gene: 13. There are 15 residues in the CDR3. Germline-derived CDR1 and CDR2 are SGHRS and YFSETQ. These donors were members of the roughly 120-subject validation cohort, a group separate from the roughly 670-subject first cohort. The data derive from a study of cytomegalovirus exposure and HLA in healthy donors. Study background: The 130 or so validation repertoires used a platform that matched the one used for the roughly 650 first-cohort repertoires, as a later analysis reported. Study-level findings and limits: Per published reports, the classifier diagnosed cytomegalovirus status with high specificity and sensitivity. Under in vitro conditions, three CMV-associated chains were confirmed as specific for CMV antigens.

Data came from immunoSEQ multiplex PCR; TCRdb stores just in-frame clones and leaves some out. The profile shows over 200,000 clones, 70% to 90% of them singletons. The sequenced material came from PBMCs. The genes are TRBV5-1 and TRBJ1-4; 7 nucleotides line up with TRBD1. The receptor comes from a woman aged 18 to 35 in good health and CMV-seronegative. The chain's CDR3 is CASSLNPGTSGGLFF. Here the CDR3 DNA reads TGCGCCAGCAGCTTGAACCCCGGGACTTCAGGGGGACTGTTTTTT.